This T cell receptor beta chain was profiled in a study of vaccination and CD4 T cells after COVID-19. Details on this clonotype: Its target is not known.

The Oncomine TCR Beta short-read assay sequenced DNA from cultured CD4+ T cells. Using its own MiXCR run on the PCR reads, TCRdb lists one record per CDR3 protein. The sample lists some 18,000 distinct CDR3 sequences, approximately 70% occurring once. Treatment given: roughly 10-day PBMC culture with coronavirus spike peptide pools or control peptides (ViraFEST assay). The V gene end was trimmed by 7 bases and the J gene end by 5 bases; junction bases not matched to a gene: 14. This CDR3 is 16 amino acids long. Germline V gene sequence: CDR1 MNHEY, CDR2 SVGEGT. Specimen: CD4+ T cells from blood, cultured in vitro. This TCR derives from a human donor who had recovered from COVID-19. This chain links TRBV6-2 or TRBV6-3 with TRBJ2-7, with 10 bases aligning to TRBD2. CDR3 loop: CASTLVQREGADEQYF. The CDR3 DNA reads as TGTGCCAGCACACTTGTTCAGCGGGAGGGCGCGGACGAGCAGTACTTC.